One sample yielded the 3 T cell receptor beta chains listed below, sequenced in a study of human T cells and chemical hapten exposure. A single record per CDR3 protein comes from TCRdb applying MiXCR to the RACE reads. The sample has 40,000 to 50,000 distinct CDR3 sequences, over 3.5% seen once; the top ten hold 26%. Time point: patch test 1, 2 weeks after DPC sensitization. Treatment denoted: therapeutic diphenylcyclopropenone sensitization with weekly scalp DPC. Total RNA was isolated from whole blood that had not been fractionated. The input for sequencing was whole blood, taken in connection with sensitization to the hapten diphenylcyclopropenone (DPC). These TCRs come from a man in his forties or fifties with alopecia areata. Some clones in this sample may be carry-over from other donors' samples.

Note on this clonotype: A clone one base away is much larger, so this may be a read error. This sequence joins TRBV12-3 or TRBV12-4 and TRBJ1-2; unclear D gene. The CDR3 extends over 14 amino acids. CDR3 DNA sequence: TGTGCCAGCAGTTCCGGCTCTTCGAACTGTGGCTACACCTTC. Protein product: CASSSGSSNCGYTF.

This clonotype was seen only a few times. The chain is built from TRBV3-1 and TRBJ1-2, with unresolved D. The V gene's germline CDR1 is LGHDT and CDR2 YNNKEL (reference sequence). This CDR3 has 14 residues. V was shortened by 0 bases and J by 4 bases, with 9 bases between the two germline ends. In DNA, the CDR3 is TGTGCCAGCAGCCAAGATCGACGGGGCTATGGCTACACCTTC. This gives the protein CASSQDRRGYGYTF.

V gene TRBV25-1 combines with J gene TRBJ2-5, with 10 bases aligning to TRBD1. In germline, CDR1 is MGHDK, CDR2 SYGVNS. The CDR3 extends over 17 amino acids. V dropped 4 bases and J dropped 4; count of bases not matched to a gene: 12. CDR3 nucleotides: TGTGCCAGCAGTGGCCGGGGGACAGGGGTGAGAGGAGAGACCCAGTACTTC. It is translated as CASSGRGTGVRGETQYF.